A selection of T cell receptor beta chains follows, all from one sample in a study of blood T cell repertoires in COVID-19. Clones were read by immunoSEQ multiplex PCR, and TCRdb kept only the in-frame ones, dropping some. Of under 110,000 clones in the sample, about three quarters were seen once. The sample comprised peripheral blood. Receptors were obtained from an older man with COVID-19, enrolled during active disease. CDR3s include the opening cysteine and the closing phenylalanine or tryptophan. Each record gives: CDR3 protein, CDR3 DNA, V gene, clone size, J gene, D gene. D genes are given only for firm matches. Rows may omit the clone size; those that give it use once, few, many or a size class.

CDR3: CASSIERRGGYTF
DNA: TGTGCCAGTAGTATCGAACGGCGGGGCGGCTACACCTTC
V: TRBV19
size: -
J: TRBJ1-2
D: -

CDR3: CASSRRLAGPYEQYF
DNA: TGCGCCAGCAGCCGGCGACTAGCGGGACCCTACGAGCAGTACTTC
V: TRBV4-3
size: -
J: TRBJ2-7
D: TRBD2

CDR3: CASSLGAEETQYF
DNA: TGCGCCAGCAGCTTGGGCGCGGAGGAGACCCAGTACTTC
V: TRBV5-1
size: -
J: TRBJ2-5
D: -

CDR3: CASSLHYPEQFF
DNA: TGTGCCAGCAGTCTACACTATCCTGAGCAGTTCTTC
V: TRBV6-2/TRBV6-3
size: -
J: TRBJ2-1
D: -

CDR3: CASSSSAGGPDSPLHF
DNA: TGCGCCAGCAGCTCGTCTGCAGGGGGTCCCGATTCACCCCTCCACTTT
V: TRBV5-1
size: -
J: TRBJ1-6
D: TRBD1

CDR3: CASSLEGQGRAFF
DNA: TGTGCCAGCAGCTTAGAAGGACAGGGTCGGGCTTTCTTT
V: TRBV11-2
size: -
J: TRBJ1-1
D: TRBD1

CDR3: CASSDPGTGGDQPQHF
DNA: TGTGCCAGCAGTGATCCTGGGACAGGGGGGGATCAGCCCCAGCATTTT
V: TRBV2
size: -
J: TRBJ1-5
D: TRBD1

CDR3: CASSLGLSTDTQYF
DNA: TGCGCCAGCAGCCTTGGACTCAGCACAGATACGCAGTATTTT
V: TRBV5-1
size: -
J: TRBJ2-3
D: -

CDR3: CAISVQRSSTDTQYF
DNA: TGTGCCATCAGTGTGCAGCGGTCTAGCACAGATACGCAGTATTTT
V: TRBV10-3
size: -
J: TRBJ2-3
D: -

CDR3: CASSEGTRISTDTQYF
DNA: TGCGCCAGCAGTGAGGGGACTAGGATTAGCACAGATACGCAGTATTTT
V: TRBV10-2
size: once
J: TRBJ2-3
D: TRBD2

CDR3: CASSSNGQGLGGYTF
DNA: TGTGCCAGCAGCTCCAATGGACAGGGGCTTGGTGGCTACACCTTC
V: TRBV28
size: -
J: TRBJ1-2
D: TRBD1

CDR3: CAISQTDYNSPLHF
DNA: TGTGCCATCTCTCAGACAGACTATAATTCACCCCTCCACTTT
V: TRBV2
size: -
J: TRBJ1-6
D: -

CDR3: CASSTPDRGLGGTEAFF
DNA: TGTGCCAGTAGCACTCCAGACAGGGGGCTGGGGGGCACTGAAGCTTTCTTT
V: TRBV19
size: -
J: TRBJ1-1
D: TRBD1

CDR3: CASSQEVRVDVNTEAFF
DNA: TGTGCCAGCAGCCAAGAAGTCAGGGTTGATGTAAACACTGAAGCTTTCTTT
V: TRBV3-1/TRBV3-2
size: -
J: TRBJ1-1
D: -

CDR3: CASSRQGKFEKLFF
DNA: TGTGCCAGCAGTAGACAGGGCAAGTTTGAAAAACTGTTTTTT
V: TRBV11-2
size: few
J: TRBJ1-4
D: TRBD1

CDR3: CASSLNRATNEKLFF
DNA: TGTGCCAGCAGCTTAAACAGGGCAACTAATGAAAAACTGTTTTTT
V: TRBV5-5
size: -
J: TRBJ1-4
D: -

CDR3: CASSLRVQFF
DNA: TGTGCCAGCAGTTTGCGAGTGCAGTTCTTC
V: TRBV6-5
size: -
J: TRBJ2-1
D: -

CDR3: CASSFGWGQETQYF
DNA: TGTGCCAGCAGCTTTGGTTGGGGGCAGGAGACCCAGTACTTC
V: TRBV5-4
size: -
J: TRBJ2-5
D: -

CDR3: CASSQDRRGSGARPSYEQYF
DNA: TGCGCCAGCAGCCAAGACCGGCGGGGATCAGGCGCGCGCCCTTCCTACGAGCAGTACTTC
V: TRBV4-1
size: -
J: TRBJ2-7
D: -

CDR3: CAWSRAGTGGLRVPLHF
DNA: TGTGCCTGGAGTCGAGCAGGGACAGGGGGACTCAGAGTCCCCCTCCACTTT
V: TRBV30
size: -
J: TRBJ1-6
D: TRBD1

CDR3: CASSVTGSSYEQYF
DNA: TGTGCCAGCAGCGTAACGGGATCATCCTACGAGCAGTACTTC
V: TRBV9
size: once
J: TRBJ2-7
D: -

CDR3: CASSQDWGERELPDTQYF
DNA: TGTGCCAGCAGCCAAGATTGGGGGGAGCGGGAGCTCCCAGATACGCAGTATTTT
V: TRBV3-1/TRBV3-2
size: -
J: TRBJ2-3
D: TRBD2

CDR3: CASSLYTSGNTGELFF
DNA: TGTGCCAGCAGTCTCTATACTAGTGGGAACACCGGGGAGCTGTTTTTT
V: TRBV27
size: few
J: TRBJ2-2
D: -

CDR3: CATSDNSGSPLNNEQFF
DNA: TGTGCCACCAGTGATAACAGCGGGAGTCCCCTCAACAATGAGCAGTTCTTC
V: TRBV24-1
size: -
J: TRBJ2-1
D: TRBD2

CDR3: CASSPGQGRQETQYF
DNA: TGTGCCAGCAGTCCTGGACAGGGTAGACAAGAGACCCAGTACTTC
V: TRBV27
size: -
J: TRBJ2-5
D: TRBD1

CDR3: CASSRGVQGEPIYF
DNA: TGTGCCAGCAGCCGTGGGGTACAGGGGGAGCCCATATATTTT
V: TRBV4-2
size: -
J: TRBJ1-3
D: TRBD1

CDR3: CASSLTGGALSGANVLTF
DNA: TGTGCCAGCTCACTCACAGGGGGTGCTCTCTCTGGGGCCAACGTCCTGACTTTC
V: TRBV18
size: once
J: TRBJ2-6
D: TRBD1

CDR3: CASATGSTEAFF
DNA: TGTGCCAGTGCGACAGGGAGCACTGAAGCTTTCTTT
V: TRBV28
size: -
J: TRBJ1-1
D: TRBD1

CDR3: CASSLTSGEQYF
DNA: TGTGCCAGCAGCCTCACTAGCGGCGAGCAGTACTTC
V: TRBV7-8
size: -
J: TRBJ2-7
D: TRBD2

CDR3: CASSLVITNRVLNYGYTF
DNA: TGTGCCAGCAGCTTAGTTATCACCAACAGGGTTCTTAACTATGGCTACACCTTC
V: TRBV11-3
size: -
J: TRBJ1-2
D: -

CDR3: CASSRQVNEKLFF
DNA: TGTGCCAGCAGTCGACAGGTTAATGAAAAACTGTTTTTT
V: TRBV7-9
size: -
J: TRBJ1-4
D: -

CDR3: CASSLDSDTIYGYTF
DNA: TGTGCCAGCAGCTTAGATTCTGATACTATCTATGGCTACACCTTC
V: TRBV7-2
size: -
J: TRBJ1-2
D: -

CDR3: CAIRATEYYEQYF
DNA: TGTGCCATCAGAGCGACAGAGTACTACGAGCAGTACTTC
V: TRBV10-3
size: -
J: TRBJ2-7
D: -

CDR3: CASSADRLNTEAFF
DNA: TGTGCCAGCAGCGCGGACAGGTTAAACACTGAAGCTTTCTTT
V: TRBV9
size: few
J: TRBJ1-1
D: TRBD1

CDR3: CASSRNTGVRGNEQFF
DNA: TGTGCCAGCAGCAGAAACACAGGGGTACGAGGCAATGAGCAGTTCTTC
V: TRBV5-5
size: -
J: TRBJ2-1
D: TRBD1

CDR3: CASSTDDRPGEAFF
DNA: TGTGCCAGCAGTACAGACGACAGGCCCGGAGAAGCTTTCTTT
V: TRBV28
size: once
J: TRBJ1-1
D: -

CDR3: CASSSPPGSGYGLKNSYNEQFF
DNA: TGTGCCAGCAGTTCCCCCCCCGGTAGCGGTTACGGACTGAAGAACTCCTACAATGAGCAGTTCTTC
V: TRBV28
size: once
J: TRBJ2-1
D: -

CDR3: CSVEGQPYEQYF
DNA: TGCAGCGTTGAAGGACAGCCCTACGAGCAGTACTTC
V: TRBV29-1
size: -
J: TRBJ2-7
D: -

CDR3: CAWNRQGEVTGELFF
DNA: TGTGCCTGGAATAGACAGGGGGAAGTGACCGGGGAGCTGTTTTTT
V: TRBV30
size: -
J: TRBJ2-2
D: TRBD1

CDR3: CASSVFQNEQFF
DNA: TGTGCCAGCAGCGTCTTTCAGAATGAGCAGTTCTTC
V: TRBV9
size: -
J: TRBJ2-1
D: -

CDR3: CASSLAQGNNSPLHF
DNA: TGTGCCAGCAGCTTAGCACAGGGGAATAATTCACCCCTCCACTTT
V: TRBV7-9
size: few
J: TRBJ1-6
D: TRBD1

CDR3: CASSYSLAQTYEQYF
DNA: TGTGCCAGCAGTTACAGCCTAGCCCAGACCTACGAGCAGTACTTC
V: TRBV6-5
size: -
J: TRBJ2-7
D: -

CDR3: CASRAPGNPSGNTIYF
DNA: TGCGCCAGCAGGGCACCCGGGAATCCCTCTGGAAACACCATATATTTT
V: TRBV5-1
size: -
J: TRBJ1-3
D: -

CDR3: CASSLEPLIEQYF
DNA: TGCGCCAGCAGCTTGGAACCCCTAATCGAGCAGTACTTC
V: TRBV5-1
size: once
J: TRBJ2-7
D: -

CDR3: CASSETSGSYYEQYF
DNA: TGTGCCAGTAGTGAAACTAGCGGGAGCTACTACGAGCAGTACTTC
V: TRBV19
size: -
J: TRBJ2-7
D: TRBD2